Following are 15 T cell receptor beta chains from one sample sequenced in a study of identifying expanded T cells in peripheral blood. The method was immunoSEQ multiplex PCR; TCRdb's version includes in-frame clones alone and lacks a portion of them. The sample has around 60,000 clones, under 85% seen once. Sample: blood. All receptors come from a person aged 18-70 years in good health.

The chain employs TRBV19 and TRBJ2-6, with D maybe TRBD2 (6 bases). The CDR3 has 16 residues. Germline V gene sequence: CDR1 LNHDA, CDR2 SQIVND (reference sequence). The V gene lost 5 bases and the J gene lost 0 bases, with 11 bases spanning the gap. CDR3 protein: CASSSGVSSGANVLTF. CDR3 bases: TGTGCCAGTAGTTCGGGGGTAAGCTCTGGGGCCAACGTCCTGACTTTC.

The chain has TRBV6-6 and TRBJ1-3; D remains ambiguous. Looked up from germline, CDR1 is MNHNY and CDR2 is SVGAGI (reference sequence). CDR3 length: 13 amino acids. Trimming cost V 5 bases and J 4 bases, with 9 bases left between them. Here the CDR3 reads CASSEAGGNTIYF. The CDR3 DNA reads as TGTGCCAGCAGTGAGGCGGGGGGAAACACCATATATTTT.

V usage is TRBV5-1 and J usage is TRBJ1-1, with D uncertain. Per germline, CDR1 SGHRS and CDR2 YFSETQ. V was trimmed by 0 bases and J by 0 bases, leaving 6 bases between them. This CDR3 contains 14 residues. In DNA, the CDR3 is TGCGCCAGCAGCTTGGGGGTCATGAACACTGAAGCTTTCTTT. This codes for CASSLGVMNTEAFF.

The chain is built from TRBV19 and TRBJ1-5; 10 bases match TRBD1. In germline, CDR1 is LNHDA, CDR2 SQIVND (reference sequence). This CDR3 region has 17 residues. Germline trimming cut 3 bases from V and 4 bases from J; bases unmatched to any gene: 9. CDR3 residues: CASSIDRRTGGNQPQHF. CDR3 sequence (DNA): TGTGCCAGTAGTATCGATAGGCGGACAGGGGGAAATCAGCCCCAGCATTTT.

This chain joins TRBV19 and TRBJ1-1; D gene ambiguous. This CDR3 contains 14 residues. Trimming stripped 6 bases from V and 2 bases from J, with 13 bases between. CDR1 is LNHDA, CDR2 SQIVND, per germline (reference sequence). As DNA, the CDR3 is TGTGCCAGTAGCCTTTACACCAAAAACACTGAAGCTTTCTTT. Its protein is CASSLYTKNTEAFF.

The chain employs TRBV2 and TRBJ2-7, with a tentative D call TRBD2 (5 bases). The CDR3 spans 13 residues. V lost 5 bases, J lost 9 bases, and 17 bases lay in between. CDR1 SNHLY and CDR2 FYNNEI come from the germline V gene. Here the CDR3 DNA reads TGTGCCAGCAGTCGGGGTAGGGAAAGCTTGCAGTACGTC. It codes for CASSRGRESLQYV.

The V gene is TRBV6-1, the J gene TRBJ2-5; D unresolved. CDR1 MNHNS and CDR2 SASEGT come from the germline V gene. The CDR3 loop spans 15 amino acids. V was cut by 6 bases and J by 5 bases, with 19 bases left in between. CDR3 in amino acids: CASSERPTRAETQYF. The DNA for the CDR3 is TGTGCCAGCAGCGAACGTCCGACAAGGGCGGAGACCCAGTACTTC.

V and J are TRBV19 and TRBJ1-1; the D gene is possibly TRBD1 (6 bases). The V gene lost 1 base and the J gene lost 1 base, with 10 bases spanning the gap. This CDR3 has 15 residues. The germline CDR1 and CDR2 sequences are LNHDA and SQIVND (reference sequence). CDR3 loop: CASSIGQQGNTEAFF. The CDR3 DNA sequence: TGTGCCAGTAGTATAGGGCAACAGGGGAACACTGAAGCTTTCTTT.

V usage is TRBV6-1 and J usage is TRBJ1-5, with TRBD1 identical over 8 bases. CDR1 is MNHNS and CDR2 is SASEGT in the germline V gene. V lost 7 bases and J lost 6; bases outside the gene matches: 11. This CDR3 spans 15 amino acids. The CDR3 DNA reads TGTGCCAGCAACCCCGGGGGACAGGTAGGTCAGCCCCAGCATTTT. It is translated as CASNPGGQVGQPQHF.

This sequence joins TRBV6-1 and TRBJ1-3; 10 nucleotides line up with TRBD1. Germline V gene data show CDR1 as MNHNS and CDR2 as SASEGT. The V segment lost 2 bases and the J segment 3 bases; nucleotides outside the gene matches: 4. CDR3 size: 16 residues. The CDR3 protein is CASSERQGAGGNTIYF. Here the CDR3 DNA reads TGTGCCAGCAGTGAAAGACAGGGGGCAGGTGGAAACACCATATATTTT.

This rearrangement joins TRBV10-3 to TRBJ1-3; 7 nucleotides match TRBD1. The CDR3 is made up of 15 amino acids. Unmatched junction bases numbered 10, after V lost 3 bases and J lost 8 bases. CDR1 is ENHRY and CDR2 is SYGVKD in the germline V gene. The CDR3 DNA reads as TGTGCCATCAGTGACGTTTATTCCAGGGGGGACACCATATATTTT. This encodes CAISDVYSRGDTIYF.

V and J are TRBV4-2 and TRBJ2-7, with D uncertain. CDR1 LGHNA and CDR2 YNFKEQ come from the germline V gene. The CDR3 spans 15 residues. Deletions cut 1 base from V and 2 bases from J, with 12 bases between. The CDR3 is CASSQVDTVPYEQYF. CDR3 DNA: TGTGCCAGCAGCCAAGTCGACACTGTCCCCTACGAGCAGTACTTC.

The rearrangement joins TRBV21-1 to TRBJ2-3; TRBD2 was called by the table and not checked on the DNA. TRBV21-1 is annotated as a pseudogene. The CDR3 consists of 12 residues. This chain's CDR3 is CASKAPTDTQYF. Written as DNA, the CDR3 is TGTGCCAGCAAAGCGCCAACAGATACGCAGTATTTT.

The V and J genes are TRBV11-2 and TRBJ1-6; 8 positions agree with TRBD1. The germline CDR1 and CDR2 sequences are SGHAT and FQNNGV. The CDR3 is made up of 14 amino acids. Germline trimming cut 5 bases from V and 10 bases from J; bases unmatched to any gene: 7. In nucleotides, the CDR3 is TGTGCCAGCAGCCGGACAGGGTCAGGATCACCCCTCCACTTT. Encoded protein: CASSRTGSGSPLHF.

The chain uses TRBV19 and TRBJ2-1; TRBD2 matches at 7 bases. This CDR3 is built from 14 residues. Trimming removed 4 bases from V and 5 bases from J; junction bases left unmatched: 5. The germline gives CDR1 LNHDA, CDR2 SQIVND (reference sequence). This chain's CDR3 is CASSSGSLNNEQFF. CDR3 sequence (DNA): TGTGCCAGTAGTAGCGGGAGTTTAAACAATGAGCAGTTCTTC.